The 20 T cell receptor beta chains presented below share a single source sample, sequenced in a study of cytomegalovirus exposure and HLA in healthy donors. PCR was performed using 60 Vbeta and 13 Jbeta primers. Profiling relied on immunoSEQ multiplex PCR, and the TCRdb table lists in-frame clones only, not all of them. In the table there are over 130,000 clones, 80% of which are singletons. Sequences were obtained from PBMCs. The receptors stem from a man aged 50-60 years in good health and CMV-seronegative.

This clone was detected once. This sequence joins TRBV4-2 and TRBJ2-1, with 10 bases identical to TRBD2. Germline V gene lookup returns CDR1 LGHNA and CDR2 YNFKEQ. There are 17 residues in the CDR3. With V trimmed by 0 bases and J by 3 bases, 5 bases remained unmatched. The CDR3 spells CASSQDLASGSYNEQFF. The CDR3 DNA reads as TGTGCCAGCAGCCAAGATTTGGCTAGCGGGAGCTACAATGAGCAGTTCTTC.

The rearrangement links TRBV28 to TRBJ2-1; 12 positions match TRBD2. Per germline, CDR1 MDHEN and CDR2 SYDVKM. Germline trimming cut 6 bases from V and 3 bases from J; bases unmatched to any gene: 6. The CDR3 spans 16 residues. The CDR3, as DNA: TGTGCCAGCAGGGGACTAGCGGGCAGACGCTACAATGAGCAGTTCTTC. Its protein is CASRGLAGRRYNEQFF.

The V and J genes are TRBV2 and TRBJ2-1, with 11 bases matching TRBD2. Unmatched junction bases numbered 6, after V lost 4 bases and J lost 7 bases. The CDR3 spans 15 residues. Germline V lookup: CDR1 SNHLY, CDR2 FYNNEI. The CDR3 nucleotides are TGTGCCAGCAGTGCGGTGGGACTAGCGGTGAATGAGCAGTTCTTC. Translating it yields CASSAVGLAVNEQFF.

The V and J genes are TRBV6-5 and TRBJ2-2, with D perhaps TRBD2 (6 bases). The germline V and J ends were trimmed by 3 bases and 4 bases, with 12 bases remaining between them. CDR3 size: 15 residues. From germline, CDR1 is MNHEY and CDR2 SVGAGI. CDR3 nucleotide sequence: TGTGCCAGCAGTTATGGAGGGGTCGGCACCGGGGAGCTGTTTTTT. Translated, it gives CASSYGGVGTGELFF.

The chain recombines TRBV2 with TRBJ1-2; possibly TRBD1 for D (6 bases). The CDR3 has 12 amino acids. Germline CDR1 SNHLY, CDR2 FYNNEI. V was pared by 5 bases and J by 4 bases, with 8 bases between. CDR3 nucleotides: TGTGCCAGCAGTCCAGGGGTCTATGGCTACACCTTC. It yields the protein CASSPGVYGYTF.

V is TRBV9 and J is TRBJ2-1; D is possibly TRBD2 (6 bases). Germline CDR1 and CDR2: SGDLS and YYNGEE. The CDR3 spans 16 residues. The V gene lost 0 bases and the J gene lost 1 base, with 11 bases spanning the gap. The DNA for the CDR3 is TGTGCCAGCAGCGTAGGGGCTAGCGAGTCCTACAATGAGCAGTTCTTC. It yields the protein CASSVGASESYNEQFF.

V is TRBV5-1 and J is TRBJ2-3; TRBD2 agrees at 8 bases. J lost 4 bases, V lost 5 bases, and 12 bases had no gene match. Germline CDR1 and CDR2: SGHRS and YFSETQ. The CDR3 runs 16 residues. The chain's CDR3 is CASSFDPGLDSDTQYF. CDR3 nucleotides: TGCGCCAGCAGTTTCGATCCGGGACTAGACTCAGATACGCAGTATTTT. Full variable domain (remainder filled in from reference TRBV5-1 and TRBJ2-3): KAGVTQTPRYLIKTRGQQVTLSCSPISGHRSVSWYQQTPGQGLQFLFEYFSETQRNKGNFPGRFSGRQFSNSRSEMNVSTLELGDSALYLCASSFDPGLDSDTQYFGPGTRLTVL.

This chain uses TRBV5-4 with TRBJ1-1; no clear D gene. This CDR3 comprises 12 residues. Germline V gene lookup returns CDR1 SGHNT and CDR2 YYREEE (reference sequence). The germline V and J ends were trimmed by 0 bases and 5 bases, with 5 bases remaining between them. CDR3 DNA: TGTGCCAGCAGCTTGGGGAGGACTGAAGCTTTCTTT. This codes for CASSLGRTEAFF.

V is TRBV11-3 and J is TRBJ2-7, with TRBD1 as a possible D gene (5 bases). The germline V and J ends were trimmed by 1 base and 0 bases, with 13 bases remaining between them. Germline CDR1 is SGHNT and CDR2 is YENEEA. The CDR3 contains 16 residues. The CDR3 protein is CASSLVWGGASYEQYF. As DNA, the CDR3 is TGTGCCAGCAGCTTAGTTTGGGGTGGGGCCTCCTACGAGCAGTACTTC.

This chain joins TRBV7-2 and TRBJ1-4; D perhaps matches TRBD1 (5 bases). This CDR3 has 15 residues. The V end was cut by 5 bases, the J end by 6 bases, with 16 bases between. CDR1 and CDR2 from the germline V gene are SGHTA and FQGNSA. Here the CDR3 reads CASSPVGTQDEKLFF. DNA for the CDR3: TGTGCCAGCAGCCCGGTGGGGACTCAAGATGAAAAACTGTTTTTT.

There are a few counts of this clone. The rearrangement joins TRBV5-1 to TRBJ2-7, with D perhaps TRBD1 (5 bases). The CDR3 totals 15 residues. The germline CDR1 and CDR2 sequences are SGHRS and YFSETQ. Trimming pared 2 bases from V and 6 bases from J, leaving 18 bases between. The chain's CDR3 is CASSLSPGFLGEQYF. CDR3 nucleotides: TGCGCCAGCAGCTTATCACCAGGGTTTTTAGGCGAGCAGTACTTC.

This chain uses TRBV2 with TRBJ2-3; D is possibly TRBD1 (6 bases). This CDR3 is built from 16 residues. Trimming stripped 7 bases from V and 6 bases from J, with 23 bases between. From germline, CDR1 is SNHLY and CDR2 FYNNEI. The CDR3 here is CASKSGTRTWIDTQYF. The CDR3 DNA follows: TGTGCCAGCAAGTCCGGGACACGGACGTGGATCGATACGCAGTATTTT.

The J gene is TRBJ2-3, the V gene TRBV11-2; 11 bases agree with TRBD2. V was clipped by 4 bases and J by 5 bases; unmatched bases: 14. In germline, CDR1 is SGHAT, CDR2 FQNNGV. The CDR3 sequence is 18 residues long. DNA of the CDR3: TGTGCCAGCAGCTCACTCGCTAGCGGGGGGCAGGGTCTAGATACGCAGTATTTT. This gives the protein CASSSLASGGQGLDTQYF. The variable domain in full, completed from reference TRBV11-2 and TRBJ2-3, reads EAGVAQSPRYKIIEKRQSVAFWCNPISGHATLYWYQQILGQGPKLLIQFQNNGVVDDSQLPKDRFSAERLKGVDSTLKIQPAKLEDSAVYLCASSSLASGGQGLDTQYFGPGTRLTVL.

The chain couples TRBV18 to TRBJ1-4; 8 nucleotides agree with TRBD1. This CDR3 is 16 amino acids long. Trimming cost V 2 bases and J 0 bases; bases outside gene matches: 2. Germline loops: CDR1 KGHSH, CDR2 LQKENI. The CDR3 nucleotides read TGTGCCAGCTCACCAGACAGGGGAACAACTAATGAAAAACTGTTTTTT. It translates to CASSPDRGTTNEKLFF.

The chain's CDR3 is CAWIRRGGYTDTQYF. The CDR3 DNA sequence: TGTGCCTGGATCAGGCGGGGGGGTTACACAGATACGCAGTATTTT. The gene calls are TRBV30 and TRBJ2-3; 9 bases agree with TRBD2. Trimming removed 4 bases from V and 2 bases from J; junction bases left unmatched: 7. The germline CDR1 and CDR2 sequences are GTSNPN and SVGIG (reference sequence). This CDR3 is 15 amino acids long.

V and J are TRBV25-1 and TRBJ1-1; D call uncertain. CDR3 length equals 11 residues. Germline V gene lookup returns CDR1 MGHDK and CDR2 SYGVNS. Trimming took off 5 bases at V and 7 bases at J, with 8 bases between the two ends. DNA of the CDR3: TGTGCCAGCAGTCTGACATATGAAGCTTTCTTT. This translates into CASSLTYEAFF.

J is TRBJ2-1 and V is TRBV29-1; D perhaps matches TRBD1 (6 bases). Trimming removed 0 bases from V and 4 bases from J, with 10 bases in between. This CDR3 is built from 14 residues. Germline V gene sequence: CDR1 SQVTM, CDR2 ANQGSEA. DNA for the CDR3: TGCAGCGTTGAAGATAGACAGGCTTACAATGAGCAGTTCTTC. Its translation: CSVEDRQAYNEQFF.

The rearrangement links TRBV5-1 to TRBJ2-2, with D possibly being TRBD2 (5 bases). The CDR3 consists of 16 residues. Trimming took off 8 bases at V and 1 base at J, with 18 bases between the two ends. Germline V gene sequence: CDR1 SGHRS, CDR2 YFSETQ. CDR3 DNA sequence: TGCGCCAGACCCAATACAGCGGCTATGAACACCGGGGAGCTGTTTTTT. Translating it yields CARPNTAAMNTGELFF.

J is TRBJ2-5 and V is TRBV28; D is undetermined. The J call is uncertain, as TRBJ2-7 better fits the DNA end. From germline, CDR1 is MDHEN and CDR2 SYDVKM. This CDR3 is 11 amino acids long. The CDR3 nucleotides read TGTGCCAGCAGTCCCTTTTACGAGCAGTACTTC. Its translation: CASSPFYEQYF.

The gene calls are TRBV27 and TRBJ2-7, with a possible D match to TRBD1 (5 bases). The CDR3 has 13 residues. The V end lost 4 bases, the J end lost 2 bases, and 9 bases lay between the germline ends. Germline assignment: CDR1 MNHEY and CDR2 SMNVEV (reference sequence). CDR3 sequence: CASSSGAAYEQYF. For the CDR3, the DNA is TGTGCCAGCAGTTCTGGGGCCGCCTACGAGCAGTACTTC.